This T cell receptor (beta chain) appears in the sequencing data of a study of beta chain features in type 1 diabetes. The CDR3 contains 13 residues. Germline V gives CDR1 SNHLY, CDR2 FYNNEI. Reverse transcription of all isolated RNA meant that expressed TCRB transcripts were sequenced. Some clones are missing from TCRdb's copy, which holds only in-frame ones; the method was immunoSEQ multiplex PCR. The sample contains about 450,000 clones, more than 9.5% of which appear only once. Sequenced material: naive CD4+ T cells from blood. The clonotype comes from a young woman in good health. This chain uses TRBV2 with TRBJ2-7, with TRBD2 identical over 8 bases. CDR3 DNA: TGTGTCTCCGGGAGCGGGAGCCGGTACGAGCAGTACTTC. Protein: CVSGSGSRYEQYF. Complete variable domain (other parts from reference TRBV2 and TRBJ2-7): EPEVTQTPSHQVTQMGQEVILRCVPISNHLYFYWYRQILGQKVEFLVSFYNNEISEKSEIFDDQFSVERPDGSNFTLKIRSTKLEDSAMYFCVSGSGSRYEQYFGPGTRLTVT.